This TCR beta chain stems from a study of regulatory T cells in long-lasting Graves disease. In this sample, this clonotype turned up many times. Its antigen is undetermined. Study-wide results and limits: The persistent group shared 3,000 or so public clonotypes, more than the approximately 890 shared by new patients.

Time point indicated: persistent/refractory GD, antithyroid drugs over 5 years with positive TRAb. Preparation of the TCR library used RNA extracted from PBMCs. TCR beta libraries were built with iRepertoire HTBI primers and Arm-PCR of CDR3 regions. TCRdb re-called the multiplex PCR reads with MiXCR, one entry per CDR3 protein. This table holds 500,000 to 800,000 distinct CDR3 sequences, around 30% found once. The CDR3 runs 14 residues. Germline CDR1 and CDR2: SGHAT and FQNNGV. V lost 6 bases, J lost 1 base, and 12 bases lay in between. The sequences come from peripheral blood mononuclear cells (PBMCs), collected when the disease was refractory, from a patient treated with antithyroid drugs. The sequence came from a female donor with Graves disease. The chain has TRBV11-2 and TRBJ2-5; D is possibly TRBD1 (6 bases). The CDR3 nucleotides read TGTGCCAGCAGTTCCGGACAGCTCCAAGAGACCCAGTACTTC. It yields the protein CASSSGQLQETQYF.